The 3 T cell receptor beta chains given below trace back to one sample, sequenced in a study of early T cells in non-severe SARS-CoV-2 infection. Each CDR3 protein gets one entry after TCRdb re-called the 5' RACE reads with MiXCR. The repertoire includes 65,000 to 70,000 distinct CDR3 sequences, 9.5% to 13% of them detected once, and around 5.8% sits in the top ten. Input material: whole blood. The receptor source for this set is an adult who was a healthcare worker with PCR-confirmed SARS-CoV-2 infection or an uninfected control (not recorded which).

The chain combines TRBV14 with TRBJ2-1; 8 bases match TRBD2. Germline loops: CDR1 SGHDN, CDR2 FVKESK. V was pared by 4 bases and J by 8 bases, with 16 bases of the junction left unmatched. CDR3 size: 17 residues. The CDR3 spells CASSPGIGAGAFYEQFF. CDR3 DNA: TGTGCCAGCAGCCCGGGAATTGGAGCGGGAGCCTTCTATGAGCAGTTCTTC.

V and J are TRBV3-1 and TRBJ2-7; the D is unclear. The V and J ends lost 2 bases and 6 bases respectively, with 8 bases between them. CDR3 length: 12 residues. The germline gives CDR1 LGHDT, CDR2 YNNKEL (reference sequence). The CDR3 region has the DNA TGTGCCAGCAGCCAAATTCCCCCCGAGCAGTACTTC. Translating gives CASSQIPPEQYF.

This clonotype has just a few counts. The V gene is TRBV7-9, the J gene TRBJ2-3; D is undetermined. The CDR3 length is 14 residues. Trimming removed 5 bases at V and 0 bases at J, with 9 bases between. Germline assignment: CDR1 SEHNR and CDR2 FQNEAQ (reference sequence). DNA of the CDR3: TGTGCCAGCAGCAAGGGCCGCAGCACAGATACGCAGTATTTT. This encodes CASSKGRSTDTQYF. Full variable domain (remainder filled in from reference TRBV7-9 and TRBJ2-3): DTGVSQNPRHKITKRGQNVTFRCDPISEHNRLYWYRQTLGQGPEFLTYFQNEAQLEKSRLLSDRFSAERPKGSFSTLEIQRTEQGDSAMYLCASSKGRSTDTQYFGPGTRLTVL.